This entry lists 14 T cell receptor beta chains sequenced from one sample in a study of T cells in Graves' hyperthyroidism and ophthalmopathy. Amplification targeted TCR beta CDR3 regions from RNA transcripts. When the TCR CDR3 underwent first-round RT-PCR, the HTBI primer set was used. TCRdb itself ran the multiplex PCR reads through MiXCR, one entry per CDR3 protein. The sample yields 560,000 or so distinct CDR3 sequences, about 20% seen once. Sequencing was performed on blood. The receptors were sampled from a man in his forties or fifties with Graves' ophthalmopathy.

The V call is TRBV30, the J call TRBJ1-4; 7 bases match TRBD1. CDR3 length: 13 amino acids. J was trimmed by 7 bases and V by 3 bases; bases with no gene match: 5. Germline CDR1 is GTSNPN and CDR2 is SVGIG (reference sequence). This CDR3 is CAWRRGQGEKLFF. The CDR3, as DNA: TGTGCCTGGAGGAGGGGGCAAGGTGAAAAACTGTTTTTT.

This clonotype was counted many times. V and J are TRBV27 and TRBJ2-3; 7 bases match TRBD2. This CDR3 is 15 amino acids long. J was trimmed by 5 bases and V by 1 base; bases with no gene match: 6. Germline values: CDR1 MNHEY, CDR2 SMNVEV (reference sequence). CDR3 protein: CASSLWAGEEDTQYF. The DNA of the CDR3 is TGTGCCAGCAGTTTATGGGCGGGAGAAGAAGATACGCAGTATTTT.

This clonotype was found many times. The chain joins TRBV2 to TRBJ2-7, with 9 bases aligning to TRBD2. Germline CDR1 is SNHLY and CDR2 is FYNNEI. J gave up 2 bases and V 7 bases, and 3 bases lay outside the gene matches. The CDR3 has 13 residues. CDR3 nucleotides: TGTGCCAGCACCCTAGCGGGGACCTACGAGCAGTACTTC. Protein product: CASTLAGTYEQYF.

This chain uses TRBV20-1 with TRBJ1-2; D is undetermined. This CDR3 has 16 amino acids. V shed 0 bases and J shed 1 base, with 15 bases lying between them. CDR1 DFQATT and CDR2 SNEGSKA come from the germline V gene (reference sequence). The CDR3 reads CSARDPPGDFNYGYTF. The CDR3, as DNA: TGCAGTGCTAGAGATCCTCCCGGAGACTTTAACTATGGCTACACCTTC.

This clonotype was seen ten or more times. The rearrangement uses TRBV11-2 and TRBJ1-2; 10 bases line up with TRBD1. The CDR3 extends over 14 amino acids. V shed 5 bases, J shed 3 bases, and the junction held 3 bases outside the gene matches. The germline CDR1 and CDR2 sequences are SGHAT and FQNNGV. Here the CDR3 reads CASSPGQGDYGYTF. As DNA, the CDR3 is TGTGCCAGCAGCCCTGGACAGGGGGACTATGGCTACACCTTC. The full variable domain, with the rest looked up from reference TRBV11-2 and TRBJ1-2, is EAGVAQSPRYKIIEKRQSVAFWCNPISGHATLYWYQQILGQGPKLLIQFQNNGVVDDSQLPKDRFSAERLKGVDSTLKIQPAKLEDSAVYLCASSPGQGDYGYTFGSGTRLTVV.

This clonotype occurred a few times. The V gene is TRBV30, the J gene TRBJ2-1; D might be TRBD1 (7 bases). Between the trimmed V and J ends, which lost 4 bases and 9 bases, there was a span of 16 bases. The germline CDR1 and CDR2 sequences are GTSNPN and SVGIG (reference sequence). This CDR3 comprises 13 residues. The CDR3 DNA reads TGTGCCTGGATAGGGGGCAGGGAGGCTGAGCAGTTCTTC. Protein: CAWIGGREAEQFF.

CDR3 protein: CASAGGETQYF. In nucleotides, the CDR3 is TGTGCCAGCGCAGGAGGGGAGACCCAGTACTTC. The rearrangement uses TRBV6-1 and TRBJ2-5; D might be TRBD2 (6 bases). V lost 8 bases to trimming and J lost 5 bases, with 9 bases between them. Per the germline V gene, CDR1 is MNHNS and CDR2 is SASEGT. The CDR3 has 11 residues.

This clonotype was recorded many times. This rearrangement joins TRBV2 to TRBJ1-2, with 9 bases fitting TRBD1. The length of the CDR3 is 19 residues. Germline-derived CDR1 and CDR2 are SNHLY and FYNNEI. V was clipped by 5 bases and J by 3 bases; unmatched bases: 19. The CDR3: CASSTDSPGTGFRDYGYTF. The CDR3 nucleotides read TGTGCCAGCAGTACCGATTCCCCCGGGACAGGGTTTAGGGACTATGGCTACACCTTC.

The V gene is TRBV20-1, the J gene TRBJ2-2, with TRBD1 identical over 11 bases. Germline V gene data show CDR1 as DFQATT and CDR2 as SNEGSKA (reference sequence). The CDR3 length is 13 residues. V lost 0 bases to trimming and J lost 15 bases; unmatched junction nucleotides: 6. CDR3 sequence (DNA): TGCAGTGCTAGAGACTGGGACAGGGGGAGGGTGTTTTTT. This encodes CSARDWDRGRVFF.

V usage is TRBV29-1 and J usage is TRBJ1-2; D is undetermined. This CDR3 comprises 16 residues. Germline CDR1 is SQVTM and CDR2 is ANQGSEA. Trimming cost V 2 bases and J 8 bases, with 24 bases left between them. The CDR3 DNA reads as TGCAGCGTTGAAACACACCAAGGCAGACCGGATTTAGGCTACACCTTC. Protein product: CSVETHQGRPDLGYTF.

The chain has TRBV7-9 and TRBJ2-5; 10 positions match TRBD2. The CDR3 sequence is 15 residues long. Unmatched junction bases numbered 8, after V lost 5 bases and J lost 5 bases. The germline V gene encodes CDR1 SEHNR and CDR2 FQNEAQ (reference sequence). DNA of the CDR3: TGTGCCAGCAGCATGCTAGCGGGAGATGCGGAGACCCAGTACTTC. Translation: CASSMLAGDAETQYF.

The V call is TRBV10-3, the J call TRBJ1-5, with D possibly being TRBD1 (6 bases). The V gene's germline CDR1 is ENHRY and CDR2 SYGVKD. The CDR3 is 13 residues long. V was clipped by 11 bases and J by 6 bases, with 17 bases between them. CDR3: CASREGVSQPQHF. CDR3 in DNA: TGTGCCTCAAGAGAGGGGGTAAGTCAGCCCCAGCATTTT.

This clonotype showed up just a few times. J is TRBJ2-3 and V is TRBV7-9; TRBD2 is a possible D gene (6 bases). The CDR3 sequence is 15 residues long. Germline assignment: CDR1 SEHNR and CDR2 FQNEAQ (reference sequence). V shed 8 bases and J shed 6 bases, with 21 bases lying between them. This CDR3 reads CASRTSGGVGDTQYF. The CDR3 DNA is TGTGCCAGCCGGACCTCCGGGGGTGTCGGGGATACGCAGTATTTT.

J is TRBJ2-5 and V is TRBV10-3, with TRBD2 matching 13 bases. CDR3 size: 16 residues. V lost 2 bases and J lost 4; bases outside the gene matches: 4. Germline assignment: CDR1 ENHRY and CDR2 SYGVKD. CDR3 in amino acids: CAISEGLAGATETQYF. CDR3 nucleotides: TGTGCCATCAGTGAGGGACTAGCGGGAGCCACAGAGACCCAGTACTTC.